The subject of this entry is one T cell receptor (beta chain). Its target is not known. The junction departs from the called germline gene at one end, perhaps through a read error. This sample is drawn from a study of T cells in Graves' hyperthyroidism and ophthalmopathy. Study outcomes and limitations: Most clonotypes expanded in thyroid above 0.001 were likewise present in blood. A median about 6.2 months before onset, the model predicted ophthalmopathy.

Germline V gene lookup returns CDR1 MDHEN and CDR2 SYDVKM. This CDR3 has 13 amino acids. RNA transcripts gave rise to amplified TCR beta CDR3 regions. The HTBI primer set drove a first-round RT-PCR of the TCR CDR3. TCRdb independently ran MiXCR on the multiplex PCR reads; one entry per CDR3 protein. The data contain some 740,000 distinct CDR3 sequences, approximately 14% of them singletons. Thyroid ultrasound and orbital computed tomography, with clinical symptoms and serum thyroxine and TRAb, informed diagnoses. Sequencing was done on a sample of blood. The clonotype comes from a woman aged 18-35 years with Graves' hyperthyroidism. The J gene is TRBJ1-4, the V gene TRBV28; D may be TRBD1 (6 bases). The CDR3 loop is CASSWGALEELFF. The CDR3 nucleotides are TGTGCCAGCAGTTGGGGGGCGCTTGAAGAACTGTTTTTT.